This T cell receptor (beta chain) was identified during a study of T cell changes during pregnancy in multiple sclerosis. The CDR3 sequence is 14 residues long. The germline V gene encodes CDR1 MNHEY and CDR2 SVGAGI. After removal of 5 bases from V and 4 bases from J, the junction contained 5 bases not matched to a gene. TCRdb's copy holds only in-frame clones and misses some; the assay was immunoSEQ multiplex PCR. The profile shows tens of thousands of clones, roughly 88% of them singletons. The V gene is TRBV6-5, the J gene TRBJ2-1, with 7 nucleotides matching TRBD2. The receptor's source is a female donor with multiple sclerosis, enrolled in a pregnancy study. The source material was CD8+ T cells from peripheral blood mononuclear cells, sampled after pregnancy. CDR3 nucleotide sequence: TGTGCCAGCAGTCTTAGCGGGTTTTACAATGAGCAGTTCTTC. As protein: CASSLSGFYNEQFF.